The TCR beta chain described here comes from a study of CD8 T cells in Susac syndrome. Study-level background: Eight or nine of the sequenced Susac syndrome patients were in remission, and roughly six had active disease. General study results and limits: CD4+ T cell repertoires in Susac syndrome lacked clonal expansion. Regarding the TCR sequencing and HLA analysis, the study admitted that a relatively small number of individuals were involved.

Sequencing of TCR beta was undertaken in CD8+ and CD4+ T cells derived from blood. With random hexamers, reverse transcription was performed on about 0.45 to 1 ug of RNA. TCRdb reprocessed the immunoSEQ multiplex PCR reads with MiXCR, giving one entry per CDR3 protein. The repertoire holds about 180,000 distinct CDR3 sequences, with just under 95% as singletons. Concerning this clonotype: Its antigen is still unknown.

V gave up 6 bases and J gave up 4 bases, with 8 bases separating them. The V gene's germline CDR1 is MNHNS and CDR2 SASEGT. CDR3 length: 12 residues. The sequenced sample consisted of CD4+ T cells from PBMCs. This sequence originates from a human donor with Susac syndrome. V and J are TRBV6-1 and TRBJ2-3; D remains ambiguous. The chain's CDR3 is CASRESSDTQYF. As DNA, the CDR3 is TGTGCCAGCAGGGAAAGTTCAGATACGCAGTATTTT.